Sequencing of this T cell receptor beta chain was carried out in a study of blood T cell repertoires in COVID-19. Study-level background: PBMCs, B-cell-depleted T cells, or T cells were the source of the cDNA or gDNA that made up the material.

Germline CDR1 is SEHNR and CDR2 is FQNEAQ (reference sequence). V lost 1 base to trimming and J lost 4 bases, with 6 bases between them. The CDR3 consists of 13 residues. Assay: immunoSEQ multiplex PCR; the TCRdb copy retains only in-frame clones and omits some. The repertoire includes about 220,000 clones, 65% to 85% of them detected once, and roughly 13% sits in the top ten. The J gene is TRBJ2-3, the V gene TRBV7-9, with D uncertain. The sequenced sample consisted of peripheral blood. This receptor was obtained from a human donor in a cohort sampled during active COVID-19. This CDR3 is CASSLDTSDTQYF. Written as DNA, the CDR3 is TGTGCCAGCAGCTTAGACACATCAGATACGCAGTATTTT.